These T cell receptor beta chains were read from a single sample in a study of control samples from healthy donors and cancer patients. This table comes from immunoSEQ multiplex PCR, and its TCRdb copy is limited to in-frame clones, with some not included. The data contain around 90,000 clones, around four fifths of them singletons. The specimen was blood. These receptors came from a man aged 30 to 45 in good health. The CDR3 runs from the conserved cysteine through the conserved F or W. A D gene is named only where the DNA matches it firmly. Some rows have no size entry. The others give once, few or many, or a class for an expanded clone.

D	size	V	J	DNA	CDR3
TRBD1	few	TRBV7-9	TRBJ1-2	TGTGCCAGCAGCTTAGCCCAGGGGGCTAACTATGGCTACACCTTC	CASSLAQGANYGYTF
.	once	TRBV13	TRBJ2-7	TGTGCCACCCAAGGGGGAGGGCGGCAGGGCGAGCAGTACTTC	CATQGGGRQGEQYF
TRBD1	.	TRBV11-2	TRBJ2-3	TGTGCCAGCAGCTTGGACAGGGCTACGCAGTATTTT	CASSLDRATQYF
.	.	TRBV5-8	TRBJ1-3	TGTGCCAGCAGCTATGGACGGGGCTCTGGAAACACCATATATTTT	CASSYGRGSGNTIYF
.	.	TRBV9	TRBJ1-5	TGTGCCAGCAGCCCCCACCCCGGACGCAATCAGCCCCAGCATTTT	CASSPHPGRNQPQHF
TRBD1	.	TRBV7-9	TRBJ1-6	TGTGCCAGCTCGACAGGGACCTATAATTCACCCCTCCACTTT	CASSTGTYNSPLHF
TRBD2	once	TRBV9	TRBJ2-3	TGTGCCAGCAGCGTAGGACTCTTGGTCCTAGCGGGGGGGCTCACAGATACGCAGTATTTT	CASSVGLLVLAGGLTDTQYF
TRBD1	.	TRBV6-5	TRBJ2-1	TGTGCCAGCAGTTACTCTAGGGACAGGGGGCAGTTCTTC	CASSYSRDRGQFF
TRBD2	.	TRBV28	TRBJ2-4	TGCGCCAGCAGTTTGACGGGAGGAGACATTCAGTACTTC	CASSLTGGDIQYF
TRBD1	once	TRBV14	TRBJ1-1	TGTGCCAGCAGCCAAACGCCGCACAGGGGGCCCCCTGAAGCTTTCTTT	CASSQTPHRGPPEAFF
.	.	TRBV20-1	TRBJ1-5	TGCAGTGCTAGTACAGGATATAGCAATCAGCCCCAGCATTTT	CSASTGYSNQPQHF
.	.	TRBV2	TRBJ2-1	TGTGCCAGCAGTGTTAGGAGGGGGGTTTCCCCTGAGCAGTTCTTC	CASSVRRGVSPEQFF
.	.	TRBV5-8	TRBJ1-4	TGTGCCAGCAGCTTCGAGACGGGCAGAGCGAATGAAAAACTGTTTTTT	CASSFETGRANEKLFF
.	.	TRBV7-2	TRBJ2-2	TGTGCCAGCAGCTTAGTAGGATTTGACACCGGGGAGCTGTTTTTT	CASSLVGFDTGELFF
.	.	TRBV7-6	TRBJ1-1	TGTGCCAGCAGCTTTGGGATGAACACTGAAGCTTTCTTT	CASSFGMNTEAFF
.	.	TRBV19	TRBJ1-2	TGTGCCAGTAGTATAAGAGAGGGCGCCGGCTATGGCTACACCTTC	CASSIREGAGYGYTF
TRBD1	once	TRBV7-2	TRBJ2-3	TGTGCCAGCAGCTCGCCCGACAGGGCATTAAGCGCAGATACGCAGTATTTT	CASSSPDRALSADTQYF
.	.	TRBV28	TRBJ1-6	TGTGCCAGCAGTCCACCCGATGGGGACTATAATTCACCCCTCCACTTT	CASSPPDGDYNSPLHF
.	.	TRBV30	TRBJ1-5	TGTGCCTGGAGTGTAGCAAATCAGCCCCAGCATTTT	CAWSVANQPQHF
.	.	TRBV3-1/TRBV3-2	TRBJ2-3	TGTGCCAGCAGCCAAGAGGGACTAGATACGCAGTATTTT	CASSQEGLDTQYF
.	.	TRBV20-1	TRBJ1-1	TGCAGTGCTAGTTTAGGGGCTCTGGACACTGAAGCTTTCTTT	CSASLGALDTEAFF
TRBD1	.	TRBV9	TRBJ1-1	TGTGCCAGCAGCGAGGGGGCGGGCACTGAAGCTTTCTTT	CASSEGAGTEAFF
TRBD1	few	TRBV5-4	TRBJ2-7	TGTGCCAGCAGCTGGGACAGGGGGAGATACGAGCAGTACTTC	CASSWDRGRYEQYF
TRBD1	.	TRBV13	TRBJ2-2	TGTGCCAGCAGCTCCGGACAGGGGGCCTTAGACGGGGAGCTGTTTTTT	CASSSGQGALDGELFF
.	.	TRBV6-6	TRBJ1-1	TGTGCCAGCAGTTTTCCGGGGGGAGCAACTGAAGCTTTCTTT	CASSFPGGATEAFF
.	.	TRBV4-2	TRBJ1-3	TGTGCCAGCAGCCAAAATTTAGGGGGACCTGGAAACACCATATATTTT	CASSQNLGGPGNTIYF
.	.	TRBV6-5	TRBJ2-2	TGTGCCAGCAGACACTACACCGGGGAGCTGTTTTTT	CASRHYTGELFF
.	.	TRBV1	TRBJ2-7	TGCACCAGCGCCTACAGGAAAACCTACGAGCAGTACTTC	CTSAYRKTYEQYF
.	.	TRBV7-9	TRBJ1-5	TGTGCCAGCAGCTTAGATGGGCAGGGCTATCAGCCCCAGCATTTT	CASSLDGQGYQPQHF
TRBD1	.	TRBV5-1	TRBJ1-5	TGCGCCAGCAGCGGGACAGGGGGGCAGCCCCAGCATTTT	CASSGTGGQPQHF
.	.	TRBV6-5	TRBJ2-6	TGTGCCAGCAGTTACGGGGACTCTGGGGCCAACGTCCTGACTTTC	CASSYGDSGANVLTF
.	few	TRBV14	TRBJ1-4	TGTGCCAGCAACCTCTGGCAGGCAGAAAAACTGTTTTTT	CASNLWQAEKLFF